The rows below give T cell receptor beta chains drawn from one sample of a study of persistence of HIV-infected CD4 T cells. Sequenced by immunoSEQ multiplex PCR; TCRdb stores in-frame clones only, minus some. The sample consists of just under 65,000 clones, over 60% of them appearing once. What these receptors recognize is not known. The sequencing used CD4+ T cells sorted from PBMCs after roughly 17-hour stimulation, collected from a patient who received antiretroviral therapy. These receptors were obtained from an adult man with HIV who was CMV-seropositive. Each CDR3 is given with its conserved first and last residue. A D gene is named only where the DNA matches it firmly. Some rows mark clone size as missing; the rest say once, few, many or name a class of expanded clone.

>.|TRBV3-1/TRBV3-2|TRBJ1-3|.
TGTGCCAGCAGCCTTTCTGAGACCCGACGCGGAAACACCATATATTTT
CASSLSETRRGNTIYF
>.|TRBV7-2|TRBJ1-3|.
TGTGCCAGCAGTCTCCAGCCTTTATACTCTGGAAACACCATATATTTT
CASSLQPLYSGNTIYF
>TRBD1|TRBV9|TRBJ1-3|.
TGTGCCAGCAGCGTCCAGGGGGCGCCGGGAAACACCATATATTTT
CASSVQGAPGNTIYF
>.|TRBV12-3/TRBV12-4|TRBJ1-1|once
TGTGCCAGCAGTATCTCCGGGAGTCGGGCTTTCTTT
CASSISGSRAFF
>.|TRBV19|TRBJ1-2|.
TGTGCCAGTAGTGCAAACTATGGCTACACCTTC
CASSANYGYTF
>.|TRBV6-5|TRBJ1-4|.
TGTGCCAGCAGCTCCGACAGAGGATCCGAAAAACTGTTTTTT
CASSSDRGSEKLFF
>TRBD1|TRBV9|TRBJ1-3|.
TGTGCCAGCAGCGTACTTGGGACAGGACAAATTTCTGGAAACACCATATATTTT
CASSVLGTGQISGNTIYF
>TRBD2|TRBV10-3|TRBJ2-7|.
TGTGCCATCAGTGCGGGGGGGCCTGTCAGCGAGCAGTACTTC
CAISAGGPVSEQYF
>TRBD1|TRBV18|TRBJ1-5|.
TGTGCCAGCTCACCCCGGACAGGGATGGATCAGCCCCAGCATTTT
CASSPRTGMDQPQHF
>TRBD2|TRBV19|TRBJ2-1|.
TGTGCCAGTAGGCCTACTAGCGGGGGGCGGAATGAGCAGTTCTTC
CASRPTSGGRNEQFF
>.|TRBV6-5|TRBJ2-5|.
TGTGCCAGCAGCGCGTTTTCAGGGAGTCCAGAGACCCAGTACTTC
CASSAFSGSPETQYF
>TRBD1|TRBV5-6|TRBJ1-6|.
TGTGCCAGCAGTTCTAATTATCGGGACAGGCTACACTTT
CASSSNYRDRLHF
>.|TRBV6-5|TRBJ2-3|.
TGTGCCAGCAGGGGGGGCAACACAGATACGCAGTATTTT
CASRGGNTDTQYF
>TRBD2|TRBV10-3|TRBJ2-7|.
TGTGCCATCAGTGCGGGGGGGGCCGTCTACGAGCAGTACTTC
CAISAGGAVYEQYF
>TRBD2|TRBV14|TRBJ2-7|once
TGTGCCAGCAGCCAAGCCGGGGGGGTAAGGGGTTACGAGCAGTACTTC
CASSQAGGVRGYEQYF
>.|TRBV28|TRBJ1-3|.
TGTGCCAGCAGTTTAGAAGTCGGAAACACCATATATTTT
CASSLEVGNTIYF
>.|TRBV6-5|TRBJ2-7|.
TGTGCCAGCAGTTACTCGGGACGGCGCGGGGAGCAGTACTTC
CASSYSGRRGEQYF
>.|TRBV19|TRBJ2-2|.
TGTGCCAGTAGAAAGGGCGAATTGAACACCGGGGAGCTGTTTTTT
CASRKGELNTGELFF
>.|TRBV5-4|TRBJ2-6|.
TGTGCCAGCAGCCCGGGGGCCCTGGGGGCCAACGTCCTGACTTTC
CASSPGALGANVLTF
>.|TRBV6-5|TRBJ2-7|medium-sized
TGTGCCAGCAGTTACTCGCCTGAGTACGAGCAGTACTTC
CASSYSPEYEQYF
>.|TRBV6-5|TRBJ1-2|.
TGTGCCAGCATGGCGGGTAACTATGGCTACACCTTC
CASMAGNYGYTF
>.|TRBV19|TRBJ2-2|.
TGTGCCAGTAGTCCCCGGCTGGGGAACACCGGGGAGCTGTTTTTT
CASSPRLGNTGELFF
>TRBD1|TRBV3-1/TRBV3-2|TRBJ1-5|.
TGTGCCAGCAGCATGACAGGGGGCGGTCAGCCCCAGCATTTT
CASSMTGGGQPQHF
>.|TRBV5-1|TRBJ1-2|.
TGCGCCAGCAGCCTCCGTCCTAAGGGTGGCTACACCTTC
CASSLRPKGGYTF
>.|TRBV19|TRBJ2-2|.
TGTGCCAGCCGCTCACCGGGACCTCTGACCGGGGAGCTGTTTTTT
CASRSPGPLTGELFF
>.|TRBV2|TRBJ2-2|.
TGTGCCAGCAGTACCCAATCCTATGGGGAGCTGTTTTTT
CASSTQSYGELFF
>.|TRBV6-5|TRBJ2-3|once
TGTGCCAGCAGTACTACAGGGTTCATAGATACGCAGTATTTT
CASSTTGFIDTQYF
>.|TRBV4-1|TRBJ2-3|.
TGCGCCAGCAGCCAGCTCATGACTGCGGCTAGCACAGATACGCAGTATTTT
CASSQLMTAASTDTQYF
>.|TRBV6-6|TRBJ2-1|.
TGTGCCAGCATTACAGGGAAATCCCTTGATGAGCAGTTCTTC
CASITGKSLDEQFF
>.|TRBV5-1|TRBJ2-7|.
TGCGCCAGCAGCTCGGGACACTCCTACGAGCAGTACTTC
CASSSGHSYEQYF
>.|TRBV6-5|TRBJ2-3|.
TGTGCCAGCACTTCCCGGACAGTCACAGATACGCAGTATTTT
CASTSRTVTDTQYF
>TRBD1|TRBV28|TRBJ1-5|.
TGTGCCAGCAGTTTTTCAAACCCCGGGACAGCTGGTAGCAATCAGCCCCAGCATTTT
CASSFSNPGTAGSNQPQHF
>.|TRBV6-4|TRBJ1-2|.
TGTGCCAGCAGTGATGGTAATGGCTACACCTTC
CASSDGNGYTF
>.|TRBV6-5|TRBJ2-2|.
TGTGCCAGCAGGGCCTCTGGCAACACCGGGGAGCTGTTTTTT
CASRASGNTGELFF
>TRBD1|TRBV3-1/TRBV3-2|TRBJ1-6|few
TGTGCCAGCAGCCCCAGGACAGGGAATTCACCCCTCCACTTT
CASSPRTGNSPLHF
>.|TRBV6-1|TRBJ2-7|.
TGTGCCAGCAGTGAAACATTTTCTTCCTACGAGCAGTACTTC
CASSETFSSYEQYF
>.|TRBV19|TRBJ2-7|.
TGTGCCAGTAGTAGGACCTCCCTAGCTCACGAGCAGTACTTC
CASSRTSLAHEQYF
>.|TRBV27|TRBJ2-3|few
TGTGCCAGCAGTTCGCTCTTACAGGCGAATTTGAATACGCAGTATTTT
CASSSLLQANLNTQYF
>TRBD1|TRBV10-3|TRBJ2-3|.
TGTGCCACGGGACAGGGGCCAGGCACAGATACGCAGTATTTT
CATGQGPGTDTQYF
>TRBD1|TRBV28|TRBJ1-2|few
TGTGCCAGCAGTCCCCAGGGGGGAACCTATGGCTACACCTTC
CASSPQGGTYGYTF
>.|TRBV9|TRBJ1-2|.
TGTGCCAGCAGCGGTCTTTTACATGGCTACACCTTC
CASSGLLHGYTF
>.|TRBV7-2|TRBJ1-5|.
TGTGCCAGCAGCCTGGACGGATTTAGTAATCAGCCCCAGCATTTT
CASSLDGFSNQPQHF
>TRBD1|TRBV6-5|TRBJ1-5|once
TGTGCCAGCAGTATGACAGGGGCGAAGCCCCAGCATTTT
CASSMTGAKPQHF
>.|TRBV6-5|TRBJ2-7|.
TGTGCCAGCAGCCGAGTGGACAGTTCCTACGAGCAGTACTTC
CASSRVDSSYEQYF
>TRBD1|TRBV7-2|TRBJ1-3|few
TGTGCCAGCAGCCCTAGGACAGGGGGAGACACCATATATTTT
CASSPRTGGDTIYF
>TRBD1|TRBV7-8|TRBJ1-3|.
TGTGCCAGCAGCTTAGGGACAGGGGGGGGAAACACCATATATTTT
CASSLGTGGGNTIYF
>.|TRBV5-1|TRBJ2-1|.
TGCGCCACTTCTGTAGGAGTGAGAGCCAATGAGCAGTTCTTC
CATSVGVRANEQFF
>.|TRBV7-6|TRBJ2-1|.
TGTGCCAGCAGCTTACGGGGTGACAATGAGCAGTTCTTC
CASSLRGDNEQFF
>.|TRBV2|TRBJ1-2|.
TGTGCCAGCAGAGAGGGCGCGGTTGGCTACACCTTC
CASREGAVGYTF
>TRBD1|TRBV28|TRBJ1-5|.
TGTGCCAGCAGACTGGGACAGGGACTAGGTCAGCCCCAGCATTTT
CASRLGQGLGQPQHF
>.|TRBV27|TRBJ2-1|.
TGTGCCAGCACCAACCCACATAGGGTGGTTGAGCAGTTCTTC
CASTNPHRVVEQFF
>.|TRBV6-5|TRBJ2-7|.
TGTGCCAGCAGTTACGACGGGGGCACCGAGCAGTACTTC
CASSYDGGTEQYF
>.|TRBV30|TRBJ1-5|.
TGTGCCTGGAGTGTACAGATCAATCAGCCCCAGCATTTT
CAWSVQINQPQHF
>TRBD1|TRBV9|TRBJ1-6|few
TGTGCCAGCAGCGTAGGAGGACAGGCGGCTTCACCCCTCCACTTT
CASSVGGQAASPLHF